The rows below give T cell receptor beta chains drawn from one sample of a study of patients and donors after allogeneic stem cell transplantation. TCRdb re-derived calls from the RT-PCR reads in MiXCR, one entry per CDR3 protein. The sample has about a million distinct CDR3 sequences, roughly 18% seen once. The specimen was blood, either unsorted or a sorted T cell fraction (not recorded which). These receptors were obtained from a human donor who was either an allogeneic HSCT recipient or a stem cell or donor lymphocyte infusion donor (not recorded which). It is not recorded whose cells these are; they may come from a transplant donor. The CDR3 runs from the conserved cysteine through the conserved F or W. The D gene is left open where the match is weak. The size of a clone is reported for some rows only, either as once, few or many, or as a class for expanded clones.

abundance,j_gene,v_gene,d_gene,CDR3nt,CDR3aa
many,TRBJ2-7,TRBV12-3/TRBV12-4,-,TGTGCCAGCAGTTTGCTAGCGAACAGCGAGCAGTACTTC,CASSLLANSEQYF
-,TRBJ2-4,TRBV18,-,TGTGCCAGCTCACCCTCATCTTGGACAGTCATGATAGCCAAAAACATTCAGTACTTC,CASSPSSWTVMIAKNIQYF
-,TRBJ2-7,TRBV4-3,-,TGCGCCAGCAGCCAAGATTCCCGCTACGAGCAGTACTTC,CASSQDSRYEQYF
-,TRBJ1-4,TRBV9,-,TGTGCCAGCAGCACAGACAGGACTAATGAAAAACTGTTTTTT,CASSTDRTNEKLFF
few,TRBJ1-1,TRBV9,-,TGTGCCAGCAGCGTAGGTGTCCTGGGCCGTACTGAAGCTTTCTTT,CASSVGVLGRTEAFF
-,TRBJ1-2,TRBV2,-,TGTGCCAGCAGTCCGGACAGCCAGAACTATGGCTACACCTTC,CASSPDSQNYGYTF
few,TRBJ2-1,TRBV7-9,TRBD1,TGTGCCAGCAGCTCGGGGGGACAGGGGGCGTTGGAGCAGTTCTTC,CASSSGGQGALEQFF
many,TRBJ1-2,TRBV4-3,-,TGCGCCAGCAGCCAAGATGTTAACAGGGACTACTATGGCTACACCTTC,CASSQDVNRDYYGYTF
-,TRBJ1-1,TRBV5-6,-,TGTGCCAGCAGCCAAGGACAGTTTAAGGGCACTGAAGCTTTCTTT,CASSQGQFKGTEAFF
many,TRBJ1-2,TRBV12-3/TRBV12-4,-,TGTGCCAGCAGTTCCCTTCGTGGAGGGGGAGTAGGCTACACCTTC,CASSSLRGGGVGYTF
-,TRBJ2-7,TRBV21-1,-,TGTGCCAGCAGCAAAGGTGGGTGGGAACGACTGATCTACGAGCAGTACTTC,CASSKGGWERLIYEQYF
few,TRBJ1-4,TRBV5-1,TRBD1,TGCGCCAGCAGCGTGACAGGGGCAACTAATGAAAAACTGTTTTTT,CASSVTGATNEKLFF
-,TRBJ2-3,TRBV7-9,TRBD2,TGTGCCAGCAGCTTGCCGGGACTAGCGCTGAATACGCAGTATTTT,CASSLPGLALNTQYF
-,TRBJ2-7,TRBV9,-,TGTGCCAGCAGCCCGAGCCTGTCTGGGACTTTTTTCTACGAGCAGTACTTC,CASSPSLSGTFFYEQYF
-,TRBJ2-3,TRBV4-3,TRBD2,TGCGCCAGCAGCCAAGTAGCGGGGGGGCGCACAGATACGCAGTATTTT,CASSQVAGGRTDTQYF
few,TRBJ2-5,TRBV20-1,TRBD2,TGCAGTGCTAGTTTCCCGGGGGGGGAGACCCAGTACTTC,CSASFPGGETQYF
-,TRBJ2-5,TRBV12-3/TRBV12-4,-,TGTGCCAGCAGTTTAGGTATCATGCACCGGGGGTGGCAAGAGACCCAGTACTTC,CASSLGIMHRGWQETQYF
few,TRBJ2-7,TRBV2,-,TGTGCCAGCCGTGGTTGGAGGCAAACCTACGAGCAGTACTTC,CASRGWRQTYEQYF
-,TRBJ2-1,TRBV20-1,-,TGCAGTGCTAGACTTAAGGGATCCGAGCAGTTCTTC,CSARLKGSEQFF
few,TRBJ1-4,TRBV30,-,TGTGCCTGGAGTGGAGGGTTCGGTGAAAAACTGTTTTTT,CAWSGGFGEKLFF
-,TRBJ1-6,TRBV10-3,-,TGTGCCATCAGTGATTTGGCAGGATCCAATTCACCCCTCCACTTT,CAISDLAGSNSPLHF
few,TRBJ2-3,TRBV18,TRBD2,TGTGCCAGCTCACCCCAAGGAGCGGGGGCTACAGTCGGAGATACGCAGTATTTT,CASSPQGAGATVGDTQYF
-,TRBJ1-2,TRBV12-3/TRBV12-4,-,TGTGCCAGCAGTTTAGTCCCTAGTTTCGGTGGCTACACCTTC,CASSLVPSFGGYTF
few,TRBJ2-1,TRBV2,TRBD2,TGTGCCAGCAGGCCCGGGACTAGGGTAGCAGATGAGCAGTTCTTC,CASRPGTRVADEQFF
-,TRBJ2-6,TRBV20-1,TRBD2,TGCAGTGCTTGGATAGCGGGTGGCTCTGGGGCCAACGTCCTGACTTTC,CSAWIAGGSGANVLTF
-,TRBJ2-1,TRBV6-1,-,TGTGCCAGCAGTCTTACCGGGACATCCACCTACAATGAGCAGTTCTTC,CASSLTGTSTYNEQFF
many,TRBJ1-6,TRBV27,-,TGTGCCAGCAGTTCAGGCCAGATAAGCTCCTATAATTCACCCCTCCACTTT,CASSSGQISSYNSPLHF
-,TRBJ1-5,TRBV3-1,-,TGTGCCAGCAGCCATGGGAAAAATCAGCCCCAGCATTTT,CASSHGKNQPQHF